This T cell receptor beta chain was documented in a study of blood T cells in healthy people across ages. There are a few counts of this clonotype. The authors ran a second PCR of about 7 to 12 cycles using a sample-barcoded 5' primer and a J-beta primer mix. TCRdb ran MiXCR on the 5' RACE reads and lists one entry per CDR3 protein. The table lists fewer than 2 million distinct CDR3 sequences, 35% to 50% of them singletons, with roughly 24% in the top ten. In germline, CDR1 is MNHEY, CDR2 SMNVEV (reference sequence). The CDR3 length is 16 residues. With 5 bases clipped from V and 6 bases from J, the junction kept 14 bases outside the gene matches.

The sample taken for sequencing was blood. The chain uses TRBV27 and TRBJ2-3; TRBD2 matches 7 bases. The sequence derives from a human donor in good health. In nucleotides, the CDR3 is TGTGCCAGCAGTGCCCCGCGCGGCGGGGGAGTCGATACGCAGTATTTT. It yields the protein CASSAPRGGGVDTQYF.